The 14 T cell receptor beta chains below come from one sample, sequenced in a study of blood T cells in healthy people across ages. The second PCR ran roughly 7 to 12 cycles with a sample-barcoded 5' primer and J-beta primers. Via MiXCR, TCRdb re-called the 5' RACE reads, giving one row per CDR3 protein. The sample holds 750,000 to 850,000 distinct CDR3 sequences, roughly 25% seen once. The same sample was also studied in work on T cells of mothers and their children.

Sequences were obtained from blood. The source is a boy between 10 and 17 years old in good health.

This chain joins TRBV10-3 and TRBJ2-1; 8 nucleotides line up with TRBD2. The CDR3 length is 16 residues. Germline loops: CDR1 ENHRY, CDR2 SYGVKD. V was clipped by 6 bases and J by 5 bases; unmatched bases: 12. The CDR3 DNA follows: TGTGCCATCAGGGAAGGAACGGGAGGGCCTGACAATGAGCAGTTCTTC. Translated, it gives CAIREGTGGPDNEQFF.

The chain has TRBV4-1 and TRBJ1-2; D may be TRBD1 (5 bases). Germline V lookup: CDR1 MGHRA, CDR2 YSYEKL. V was trimmed by 3 bases and J by 0 bases, leaving 8 bases between them. This CDR3 region has 14 residues. The CDR3 reads CASSQRGANYGYTF. The DNA of the CDR3 is TGCGCCAGCAGCCAGAGAGGGGCTAACTATGGCTACACCTTC.

This clonotype was detected a few times. J is TRBJ2-1 and V is TRBV7-2, with 9 positions matching TRBD2. Germline V CDR1 and CDR2: SGHTA, FQGNSA. Trimming removed 6 bases from V and 15 bases from J; junction bases left unmatched: 9. This CDR3 is built from 12 residues. The CDR3 region has the DNA TGTGCCAGCAGACCAGCCGGGACTAGCCCGTTCTTC. The encoded protein is CASRPAGTSPFF.

The table lists this clonotype with a few counts. This chain links TRBV7-6 with TRBJ1-2; the match to TRBD1 covers 7 bases. J lost 5 bases, V lost 0 bases, and 6 bases had no gene match. The germline V gene has CDR1 SGHVS and CDR2 FNYEAQ. The CDR3 length is 15 residues. CDR3 in amino acids: CASSLAGEGAYGYTF. The CDR3 DNA reads TGTGCCAGCAGCTTAGCAGGGGAGGGGGCTTATGGCTACACCTTC.

Concerning this clonotype: A much larger clone lies one base from this, so it may be a read error. The chain's CDR3 is CASSQEEGGQRWYEQYF. In nucleotides, the CDR3 is TGTGCCAGCAGCCAAGAAGAGGGGGGACAGAGATGGTACGAGCAGTACTTC. This chain links TRBV4-2 with TRBJ2-5; possibly TRBD1 for D (7 bases). The J call may not be correct, given that the DNA end is closer to TRBJ2-7. The CDR3 loop spans 17 amino acids. CDR1 and CDR2 (germline): LGHNA, YNFKEQ.

In regard to this clonotype: At one of its ends the junction is not consistent with the germline gene, which may arise from a read error. V usage is TRBV6-2 or TRBV6-3 and J usage is TRBJ1-5, with TRBD1 matching over 7 bases. Germline loops: CDR1 MNHEY, CDR2 SVGEGT. The CDR3 is made up of 14 amino acids. The CDR3 loop reads CASREDRVGQPQHF. CDR3 nucleotides: TGCGCCAGCAGGGAAGACAGGGTAGGACAGCCCCAGCATTTT.

V usage is TRBV20-1 and J usage is TRBJ1-2, with TRBD1 identical over 7 bases. Germline CDR1 is DFQATT and CDR2 is SNEGSKA (reference sequence). V was clipped by 1 base and J by 2 bases; unmatched bases: 4. The CDR3 has 14 amino acids. CDR3: CSARVQGRNYGYTF. Here the CDR3 DNA reads TGCAGTGCTAGAGTACAGGGGCGCAACTATGGCTACACCTTC.

V usage is TRBV28 and J usage is TRBJ2-2; 9 bases fit TRBD1. The CDR3 runs 16 residues. Germline CDR1 is MDHEN and CDR2 is SYDVKM. With 4 bases clipped from V and 6 bases from J, the junction kept 9 bases outside the gene matches. This CDR3 is CASSSSTGGKAGELFF. The CDR3 DNA is TGTGCCAGCAGTTCATCTACAGGGGGCAAGGCCGGGGAGCTGTTTTTT.

The J gene is TRBJ2-7, the V gene TRBV27, with D possibly being TRBD1 or TRBD2 (5 bases each). This CDR3 region has 14 residues. Germline lookup yields CDR1 MNHEY and CDR2 SMNVEV (reference sequence). Trimming removed 5 bases from V and 4 bases from J, with 15 bases in between. The CDR3 DNA is TGTGCCAGCAGTCCCACGGGACCGGGATACGAGCAGTACTTC. Its protein product is CASSPTGPGYEQYF.

This chain connects TRBV10-3 to TRBJ2-7; a possible D gene is TRBD1 (6 bases). The germline V gene has CDR1 ENHRY and CDR2 SYGVKD. This CDR3 is built from 16 residues. Trimming took 5 bases from V and 3 from J, leaving 20 bases between them. The DNA for the CDR3 is TGTGCCATCAGTAACCACGCCCTTGGACAGAGCTACGAGCAGTACTTC. Amino acids: CAISNHALGQSYEQYF.

This clonotype was picked up one time. This chain links TRBV9 with TRBJ2-5, with 9 positions matching TRBD1. The DNA end favors TRBJ2-7, so the J call may be wrong. Germline CDR1 and CDR2: SGDLS and YYNGEE. The CDR3 contains 15 residues. CDR3 sequence (DNA): TGTGCCAGCAGCGAAGGACAGGGGCCTTCCTACGAGCAGTACTTC. Amino acids: CASSEGQGPSYEQYF.

The sample holds a few counts of this clonotype. This rearrangement joins TRBV29-1 to TRBJ2-1; perhaps D is TRBD1 or TRBD2 (5 bases each). The CDR3 length is 13 residues. Trimming cost V 4 bases and J 5 bases, with 12 bases left between them. Per germline, CDR1 SQVTM and CDR2 ANQGSEA. The CDR3 protein is CSVGGRQNNEQFF. CDR3 DNA: TGCAGCGTTGGGGGGAGACAGAACAATGAGCAGTTCTTC.

The gene calls are TRBV11-2 and TRBJ2-1; weak D call: TRBD1 (6 bases). The CDR3 is 15 residues long. Trimming took off 7 bases at V and 9 bases at J, with 22 bases between the two ends. The germline V gene encodes CDR1 SGHAT and CDR2 FQNNGV. The chain's CDR3 is CASTPPDSADSEQFF. DNA of the CDR3: TGTGCCAGCACCCCTCCGGACTCCGCGGACAGTGAGCAGTTCTTC.

The CDR3: CASSQETGERETQYF. In nucleotides, the CDR3 is TGTGCCAGCAGCCAGGAGACAGGGGAGAGGGAGACCCAGTACTTC. This chain joins TRBV3-1 and TRBJ2-5, with TRBD1 matching over 8 bases. The CDR3 covers 15 residues. Germline V lookup: CDR1 LGHDT, CDR2 YNNKEL (reference sequence). V lost 3 bases and J lost 5; bases outside the gene matches: 8.